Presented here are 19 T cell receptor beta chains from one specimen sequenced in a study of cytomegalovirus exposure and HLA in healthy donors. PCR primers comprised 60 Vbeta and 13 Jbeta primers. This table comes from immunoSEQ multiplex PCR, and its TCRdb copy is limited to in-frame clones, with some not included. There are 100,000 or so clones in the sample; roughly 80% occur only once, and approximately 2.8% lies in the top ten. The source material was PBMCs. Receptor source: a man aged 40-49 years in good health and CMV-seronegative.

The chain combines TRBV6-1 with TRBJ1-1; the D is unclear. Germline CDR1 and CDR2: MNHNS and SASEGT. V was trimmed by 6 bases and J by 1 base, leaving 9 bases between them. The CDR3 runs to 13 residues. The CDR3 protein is CASRPSGNTEAFF. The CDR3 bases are TGTGCCAGCAGACCCTCGGGGAACACTGAAGCTTTCTTT.

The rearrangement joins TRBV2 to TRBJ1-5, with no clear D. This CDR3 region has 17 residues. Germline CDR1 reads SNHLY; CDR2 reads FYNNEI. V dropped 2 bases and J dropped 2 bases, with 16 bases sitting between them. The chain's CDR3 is CASSEQSPGSGNQPQHF. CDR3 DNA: TGTGCCAGCAGTGAACAATCCCCGGGGTCCGGCAATCAGCCCCAGCATTTT. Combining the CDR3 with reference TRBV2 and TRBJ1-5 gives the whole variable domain EPEVTQTPSHQVTQMGQEVILRCVPISNHLYFYWYRQILGQKVEFLVSFYNNEISEKSEIFDDQFSVERPDGSNFTLKIRSTKLEDSAMYFCASSEQSPGSGNQPQHFGDGTRLSIL.

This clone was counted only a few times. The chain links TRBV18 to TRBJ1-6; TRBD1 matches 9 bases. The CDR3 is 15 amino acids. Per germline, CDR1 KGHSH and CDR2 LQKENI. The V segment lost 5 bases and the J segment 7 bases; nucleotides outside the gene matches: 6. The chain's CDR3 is CASSENRGRNSPLHF. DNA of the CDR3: TGTGCCAGCTCAGAGAACAGGGGGCGAAATTCACCCCTCCACTTT.

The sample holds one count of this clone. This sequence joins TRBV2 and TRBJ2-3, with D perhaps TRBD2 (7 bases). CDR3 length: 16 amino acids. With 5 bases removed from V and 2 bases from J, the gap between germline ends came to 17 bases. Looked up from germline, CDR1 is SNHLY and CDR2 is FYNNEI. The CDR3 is CASSRTRGALTDTQYF. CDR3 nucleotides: TGTGCCAGCAGTCGGACCCGGGGGGCTCTCACAGATACGCAGTATTTT.

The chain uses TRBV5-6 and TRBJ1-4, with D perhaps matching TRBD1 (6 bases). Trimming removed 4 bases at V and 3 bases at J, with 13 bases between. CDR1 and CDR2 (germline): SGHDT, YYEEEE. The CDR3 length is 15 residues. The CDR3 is CASSPGGAANEKLFF. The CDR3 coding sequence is TGTGCCAGCAGCCCTGGGGGGGCTGCTAATGAAAAACTGTTTTTT.

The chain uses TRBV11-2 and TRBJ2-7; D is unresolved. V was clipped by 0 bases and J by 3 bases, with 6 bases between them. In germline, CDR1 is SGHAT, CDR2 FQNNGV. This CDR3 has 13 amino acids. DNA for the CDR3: TGTGCCAGCAGCTTAGAAAGGAGCTACGAGCAGTACTTC. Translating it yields CASSLERSYEQYF.

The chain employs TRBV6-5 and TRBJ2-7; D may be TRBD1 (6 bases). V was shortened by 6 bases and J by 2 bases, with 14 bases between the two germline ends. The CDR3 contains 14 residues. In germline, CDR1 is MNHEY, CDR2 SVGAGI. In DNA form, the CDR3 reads TGTGCCAGCAGCCGCACAGGGACGGCCTACGAGCAGTACTTC. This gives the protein CASSRTGTAYEQYF.

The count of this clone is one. CDR3 DNA sequence: TGTGCCAGCAGCGTAGCAGTCAGGGGTCAAGTAAACACCGGGGAGCTGTTTTTT. Translation gives CASSVAVRGQVNTGELFF. The J gene is TRBJ2-2, the V gene TRBV9; perhaps TRBD1 as D (6 bases). This CDR3 region has 18 residues. Germline CDR1 reads SGDLS; CDR2 reads YYNGEE. V dropped 0 bases and J dropped 2 bases, with 17 bases sitting between them.

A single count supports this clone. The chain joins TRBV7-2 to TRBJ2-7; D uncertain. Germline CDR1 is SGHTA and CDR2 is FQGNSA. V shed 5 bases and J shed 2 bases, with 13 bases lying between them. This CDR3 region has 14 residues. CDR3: CASSPEPAPYEQYF. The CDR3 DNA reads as TGTGCCAGCAGCCCGGAGCCAGCCCCCTACGAGCAGTACTTC.

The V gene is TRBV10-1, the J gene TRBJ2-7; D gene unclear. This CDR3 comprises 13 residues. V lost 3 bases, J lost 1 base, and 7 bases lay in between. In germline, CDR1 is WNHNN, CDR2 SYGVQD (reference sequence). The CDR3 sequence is CASSEKQSYEQYF. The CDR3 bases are TGCGCCAGCAGTGAAAAACAGTCCTACGAGCAGTACTTC.

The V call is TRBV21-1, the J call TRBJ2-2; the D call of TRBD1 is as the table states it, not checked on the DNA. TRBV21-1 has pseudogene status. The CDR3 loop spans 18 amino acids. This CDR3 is CASSKAGRDRGYTGELFF. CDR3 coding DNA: TGTGCCAGCAGCAAAGCGGGAAGGGACAGGGGATATACCGGGGAGCTGTTTTTT.

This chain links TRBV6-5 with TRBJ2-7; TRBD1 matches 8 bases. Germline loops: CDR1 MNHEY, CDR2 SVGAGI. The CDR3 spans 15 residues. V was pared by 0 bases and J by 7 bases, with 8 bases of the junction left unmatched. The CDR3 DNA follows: TGTGCCAGCAGTTACTCTAGCAGGGGGCTTGGAGAGCAGTACTTC. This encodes CASSYSSRGLGEQYF.

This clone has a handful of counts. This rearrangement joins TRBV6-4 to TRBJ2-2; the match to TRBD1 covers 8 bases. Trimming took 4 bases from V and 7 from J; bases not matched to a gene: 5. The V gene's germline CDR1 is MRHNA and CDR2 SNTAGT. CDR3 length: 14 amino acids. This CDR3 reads CASSAETGVGELFF. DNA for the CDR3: TGTGCCAGCAGTGCCGAGACAGGGGTCGGGGAGCTGTTTTTT.

CDR3 nucleotides: TGCAGCGTTCGGACAGGGCACGAGCAGTACTTC. Protein: CSVRTGHEQYF. This chain connects TRBV29-1 to TRBJ2-7; 8 bases match TRBD1. CDR1 is SQVTM and CDR2 is ANQGSEA in the germline V gene. J was trimmed by 5 bases and V by 5 bases; bases with no gene match: 2. CDR3 length equals 11 residues.

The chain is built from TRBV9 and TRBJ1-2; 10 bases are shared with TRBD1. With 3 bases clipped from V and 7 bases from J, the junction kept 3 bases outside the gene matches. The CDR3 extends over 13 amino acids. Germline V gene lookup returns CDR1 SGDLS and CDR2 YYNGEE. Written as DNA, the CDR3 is TGTGCCAGCAGCGCCAGGACAGGGGGTGGCTACACCTTC. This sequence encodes CASSARTGGGYTF. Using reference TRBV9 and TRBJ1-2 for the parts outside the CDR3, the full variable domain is DSGVTQTPKHLITATGQRVTLRCSPRSGDLSVYWYQQSLDQGLQFLIQYYNGEERAKGNILERFSAQQFPDLHSELNLSSLELGDSALYFCASSARTGGGYTFGSGTRLTVV.

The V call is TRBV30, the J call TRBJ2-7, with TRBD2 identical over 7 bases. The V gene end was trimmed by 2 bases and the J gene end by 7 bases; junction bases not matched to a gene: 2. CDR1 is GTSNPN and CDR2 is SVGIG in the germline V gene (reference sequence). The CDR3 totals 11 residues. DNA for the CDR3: TGTGCCTGGAGTTGGGGGGGGGAGCAGTACTTC. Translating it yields CAWSWGGEQYF.

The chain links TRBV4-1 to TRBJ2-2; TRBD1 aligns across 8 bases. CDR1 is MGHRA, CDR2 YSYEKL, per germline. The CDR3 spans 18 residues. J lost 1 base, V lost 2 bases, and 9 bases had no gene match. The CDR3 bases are TGCGCCAGCAGCCAAACGACAAGGACAGGGTGGAACACCGGGGAGCTGTTTTTT. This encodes CASSQTTRTGWNTGELFF.

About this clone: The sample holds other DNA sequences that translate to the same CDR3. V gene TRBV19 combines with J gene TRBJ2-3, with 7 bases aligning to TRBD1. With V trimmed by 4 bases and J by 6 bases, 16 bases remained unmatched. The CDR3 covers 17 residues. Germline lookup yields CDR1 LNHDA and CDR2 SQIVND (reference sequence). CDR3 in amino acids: CASSTKHTGAGLDTQYF. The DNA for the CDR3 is TGTGCCAGTAGTACTAAGCATACAGGGGCGGGCTTGGATACGCAGTATTTT.

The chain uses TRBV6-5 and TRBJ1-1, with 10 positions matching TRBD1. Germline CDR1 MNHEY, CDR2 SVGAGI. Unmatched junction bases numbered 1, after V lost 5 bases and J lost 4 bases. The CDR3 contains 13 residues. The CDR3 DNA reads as TGTGCCAGCAGTAGGACAGGGGGCACTGAAGCTTTCTTT. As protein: CASSRTGGTEAFF.